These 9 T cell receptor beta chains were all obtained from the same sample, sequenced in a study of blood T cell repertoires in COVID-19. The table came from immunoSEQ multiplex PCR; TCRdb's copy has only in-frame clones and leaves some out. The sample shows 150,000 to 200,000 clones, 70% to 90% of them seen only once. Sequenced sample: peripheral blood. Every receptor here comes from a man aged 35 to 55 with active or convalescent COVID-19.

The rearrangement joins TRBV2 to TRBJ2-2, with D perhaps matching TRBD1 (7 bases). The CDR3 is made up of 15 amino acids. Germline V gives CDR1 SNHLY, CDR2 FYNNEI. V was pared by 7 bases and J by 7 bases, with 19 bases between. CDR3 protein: CASTAGGLKSGELFF. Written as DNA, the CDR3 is TGTGCCAGCACCGCAGGGGGGCTTAAGAGCGGGGAGCTGTTTTTT.

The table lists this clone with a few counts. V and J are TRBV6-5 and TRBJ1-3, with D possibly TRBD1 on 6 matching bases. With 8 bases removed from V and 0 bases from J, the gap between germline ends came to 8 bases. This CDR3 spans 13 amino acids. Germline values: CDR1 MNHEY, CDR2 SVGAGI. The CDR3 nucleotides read TGTGCCAGCCGGGGACACTCTGGAAACACCATATATTTT. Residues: CASRGHSGNTIYF.

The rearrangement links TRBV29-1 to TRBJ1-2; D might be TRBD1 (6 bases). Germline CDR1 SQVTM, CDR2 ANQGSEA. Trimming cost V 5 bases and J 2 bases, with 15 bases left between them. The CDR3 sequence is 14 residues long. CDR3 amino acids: CSVTTGLANYGYTF. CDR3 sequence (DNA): TGCAGCGTTACCACAGGGCTGGCGAACTATGGCTACACCTTC.

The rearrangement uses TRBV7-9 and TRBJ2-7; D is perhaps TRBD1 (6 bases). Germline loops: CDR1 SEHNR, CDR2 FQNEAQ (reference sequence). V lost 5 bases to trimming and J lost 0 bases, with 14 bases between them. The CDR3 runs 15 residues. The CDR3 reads CASSVGQPPSYEQYF. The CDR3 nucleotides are TGTGCCAGCAGCGTCGGACAGCCCCCCTCCTACGAGCAGTACTTC.

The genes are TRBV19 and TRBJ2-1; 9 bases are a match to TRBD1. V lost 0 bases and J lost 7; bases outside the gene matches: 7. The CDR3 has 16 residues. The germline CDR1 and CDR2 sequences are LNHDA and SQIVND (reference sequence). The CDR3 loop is CASSIEEGQGGNEQFF. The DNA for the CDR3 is TGTGCCAGTAGTATAGAGGAGGGACAGGGAGGGAATGAGCAGTTCTTC.

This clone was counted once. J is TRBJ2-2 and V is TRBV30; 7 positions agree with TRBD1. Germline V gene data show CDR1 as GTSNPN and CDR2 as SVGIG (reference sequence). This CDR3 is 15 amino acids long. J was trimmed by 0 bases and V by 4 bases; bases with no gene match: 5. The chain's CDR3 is CAWTPGQTNTGELFF. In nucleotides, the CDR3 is TGTGCCTGGACCCCGGGACAGACGAACACCGGGGAGCTGTTTTTT.

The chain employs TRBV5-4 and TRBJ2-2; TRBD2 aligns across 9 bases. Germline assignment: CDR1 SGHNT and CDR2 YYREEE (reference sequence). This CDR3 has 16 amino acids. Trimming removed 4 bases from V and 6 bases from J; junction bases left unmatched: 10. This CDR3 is CASSHRAGGKAGELFF. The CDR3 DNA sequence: TGTGCCAGCAGCCACAGAGCGGGGGGCAAGGCCGGGGAGCTGTTTTTT. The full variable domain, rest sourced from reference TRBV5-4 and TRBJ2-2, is ETGVTQSPTHLIKTRGQQVTLRCSSQSGHNTVSWYQQALGQGPQFIFQYYREEENGRGNFPPRFSGLQFPNYSSELNVNALELDDSALYLCASSHRAGGKAGELFFGEGSRLTVL.

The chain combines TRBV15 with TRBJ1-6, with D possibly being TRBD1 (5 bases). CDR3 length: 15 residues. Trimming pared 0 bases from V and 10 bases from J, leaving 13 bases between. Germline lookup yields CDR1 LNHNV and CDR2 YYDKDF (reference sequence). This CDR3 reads CATSRDLGGNSPLHF. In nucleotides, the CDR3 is TGTGCCACCAGCAGAGATTTGGGGGGAAACTCACCCCTCCACTTT.

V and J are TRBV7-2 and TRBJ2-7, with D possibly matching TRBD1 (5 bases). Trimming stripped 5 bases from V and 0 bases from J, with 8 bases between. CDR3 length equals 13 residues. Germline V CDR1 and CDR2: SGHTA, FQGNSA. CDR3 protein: CASSRQSSYEQYF. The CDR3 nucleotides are TGTGCCAGCAGCCGACAGTCCTCCTACGAGCAGTACTTC.